This TCR beta chain was obtained from a study of T cells after yellow fever vaccination. Study-level findings and limits: Clones that expanded after primary vaccination mostly reappeared after the booster (around 96% CD4, 88% CD8).

The authors made TCR cDNA by 5'RACE template switching, adding a universal primer site and UMIs. TCRdb called the 5' RACE reads again in MiXCR, with one record for every CDR3 protein. This table holds about 20,000 distinct CDR3 sequences, 5.2% found once. This clonotype was picked up many times. CDR1 and CDR2 from the germline V gene are MDHEN and SYDVKM. V lost 6 bases to trimming and J lost 0 bases; unmatched junction nucleotides: 13. The CDR3 totals 18 residues. The chain recombines TRBV28 with TRBJ1-5; 8 nucleotides match TRBD1. The source of this sequence is a man younger than 30 who received the YFV17D yellow fever vaccine. The source material was PBMCs, either bulk or a sorted T-cell subset (CD4+, CD8+, memory, or dextramer-sorted; not recorded which), sampled about 49 days after the first yellow fever vaccination. The CDR3 loop is CASSRADRAYYSNQPQHF. The CDR3 nucleotides read TGTGCCAGCAGCCGCGCGGACAGGGCTTACTATAGCAATCAGCCCCAGCATTTT.